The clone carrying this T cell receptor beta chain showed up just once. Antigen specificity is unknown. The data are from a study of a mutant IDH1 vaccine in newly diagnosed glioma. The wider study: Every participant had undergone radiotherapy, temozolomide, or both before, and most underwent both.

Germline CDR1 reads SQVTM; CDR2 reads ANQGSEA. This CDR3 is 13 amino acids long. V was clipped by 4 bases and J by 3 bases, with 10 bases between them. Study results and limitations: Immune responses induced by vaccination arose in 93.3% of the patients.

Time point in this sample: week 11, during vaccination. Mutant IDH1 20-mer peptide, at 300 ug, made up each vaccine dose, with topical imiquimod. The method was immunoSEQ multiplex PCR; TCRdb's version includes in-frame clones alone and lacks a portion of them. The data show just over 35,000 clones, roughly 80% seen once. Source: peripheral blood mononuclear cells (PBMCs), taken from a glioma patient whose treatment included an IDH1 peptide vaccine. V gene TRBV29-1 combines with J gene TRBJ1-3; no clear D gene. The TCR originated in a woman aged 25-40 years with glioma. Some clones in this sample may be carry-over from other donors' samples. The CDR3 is CSVVVGGGNTIYF. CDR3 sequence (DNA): TGCAGCGTTGTAGTGGGAGGTGGAAACACCATATATTTT.